These 5 T cell receptor beta chains were all obtained from the same sample, sequenced in a study of blood T cell repertoires in COVID-19. Profiling relied on immunoSEQ multiplex PCR, and the TCRdb table lists in-frame clones only, not all of them. The sample carries 160,000 or so clones, 82% recorded once. The sequenced material came from PBMCs or T cells enriched from blood (not recorded which). The receptors come from a man aged 60 to 75 who had recovered from COVID-19.

The chain carries TRBV7-2 and TRBJ1-4, with a tentative D call TRBD1 (6 bases). CDR1 is SGHTA and CDR2 is FQGNSA in the germline V gene. V was shortened by 3 bases and J by 5 bases, with 16 bases between the two germline ends. This CDR3 comprises 16 residues. CDR3 coding DNA: TGTGCCAGCAGCTTTGAGGGGGGGCGAAGGAATGAAAAACTGTTTTTT. Its translation is CASSFEGGRRNEKLFF.

This chain uses TRBV5-1 with TRBJ2-1, with TRBD2 matching 9 bases. The CDR3 is 13 amino acids. Germline V gives CDR1 SGHRS, CDR2 YFSETQ. The V gene end was trimmed by 6 bases and the J gene end by 8 bases; junction bases not matched to a gene: 6. The CDR3 sequence: CASTLAGYDEQFF. In nucleotides, the CDR3 is TGCGCCAGCACCCTAGCGGGGTACGATGAGCAGTTCTTC.

J is TRBJ2-2 and V is TRBV19, with a weak D call TRBD1 (6 bases). The V and J ends lost 3 bases and 6 bases respectively, with 8 bases between them. The CDR3 loop spans 13 amino acids. Germline V gene lookup returns CDR1 LNHDA and CDR2 SQIVND (reference sequence). The CDR3 DNA sequence: TGTGCCAGTAGTATCGAGGGGGCCGGGGAGCTGTTTTTT. It encodes CASSIEGAGELFF.

This rearrangement joins TRBV5-4 to TRBJ2-1; D possibly corresponds to TRBD1 (6 bases). Between the trimmed V and J ends, which lost 0 bases and 4 bases, there was a span of 11 bases. This CDR3 region has 15 residues. CDR1 is SGHNT and CDR2 is YYREEE in the germline V gene (reference sequence). The CDR3 loop reads CASSLDRAAYNEQFF. The CDR3 region has the DNA TGTGCCAGCAGCTTGGACAGGGCGGCTTACAATGAGCAGTTCTTC.

The chain employs TRBV5-1 and TRBJ2-7; 7 bases line up with TRBD1. Germline V gene lookup returns CDR1 SGHRS and CDR2 YFSETQ. The CDR3 totals 15 residues. With 5 bases clipped from V and 0 bases from J, the junction kept 8 bases outside the gene matches. DNA of the CDR3: TGCGCCAGCAGATTACAGGGGCCGAGCTCCTACGAGCAGTACTTC. It specifies CASRLQGPSSYEQYF.